Listed here are 6 T cell receptor beta chains from one sample, sequenced in a study of blood T cell repertoires in COVID-19. Clones were sequenced by immunoSEQ multiplex PCR, and TCRdb holds only the in-frame ones, with some missing. The table includes around 90,000 clones, 92% detected once. Sequencing was done on a sample of peripheral blood. These receptors were obtained from a woman aged 55-69 years with active COVID-19.

This chain links TRBV4-3 with TRBJ1-1, with unresolved D. V was cut by 0 bases and J by 3 bases, with 5 bases left in between. The CDR3 loop spans 13 amino acids. Germline lookup yields CDR1 LGHNA and CDR2 YSLEER. The CDR3 reads CASSQDSYTEAFF. CDR3 DNA sequence: TGCGCCAGCAGCCAAGATTCCTACACTGAAGCTTTCTTT.

The J gene is TRBJ1-2, the V gene TRBV6-5; D perhaps matches TRBD1 (6 bases). V lost 7 bases, J lost 3 bases, and 15 bases lay in between. Looked up from germline, CDR1 is MNHEY and CDR2 is SVGAGI. The CDR3 covers 14 residues. This CDR3 is CASTLRGADYGYTF. CDR3 sequence (DNA): TGTGCCAGCACCCTACGGGGGGCGGACTATGGCTACACCTTC.

J is TRBJ2-3 and V is TRBV24-1, with 8 positions matching TRBD1. The CDR3 covers 16 residues. Germline CDR1 KGHDR, CDR2 SFDVKD. V lost 1 base and J lost 4; bases outside the gene matches: 6. The CDR3 nucleotides read TGTGCCACCAGTGATTTTAACCAGGGGGCGTCAGATACGCAGTATTTT. Its protein is CATSDFNQGASDTQYF.

The chain employs TRBV18 and TRBJ2-2, with TRBD1 as a possible D gene (6 bases). CDR1 is KGHSH and CDR2 is LQKENI in the germline V gene. The V gene lost 4 bases and the J gene lost 3 bases, with 18 bases spanning the gap. The CDR3 is 17 amino acids. The CDR3 DNA is TGTGCCAGCTCACTCGGACAGACCCGGCGACACACCGGGGAGCTGTTTTTT. Its translation is CASSLGQTRRHTGELFF.

CDR3 residues: CASSQDSHNQPQHF. The CDR3 DNA reads TGCGCCAGCAGCCAGGACAGTCACAATCAGCCCCAGCATTTT. The chain is built from TRBV4-3 and TRBJ1-5; possible D gene TRBD1, 6 bases. V gave up 3 bases and J gave up 3 bases, with 9 bases separating them. Per the germline V gene, CDR1 is LGHNA and CDR2 is YSLEER. The CDR3 runs to 14 residues.

The rearrangement links TRBV6-1 to TRBJ1-2; maybe TRBD1 (6 bases). Trimming took 5 bases from V and 6 from J, leaving 10 bases between them. CDR3 length: 12 amino acids. The germline V gene encodes CDR1 MNHNS and CDR2 SASEGT. The CDR3 bases are TGTGCCAGCAGTCGGACAGCTAATGGCTACACCTTC. Translation gives CASSRTANGYTF.